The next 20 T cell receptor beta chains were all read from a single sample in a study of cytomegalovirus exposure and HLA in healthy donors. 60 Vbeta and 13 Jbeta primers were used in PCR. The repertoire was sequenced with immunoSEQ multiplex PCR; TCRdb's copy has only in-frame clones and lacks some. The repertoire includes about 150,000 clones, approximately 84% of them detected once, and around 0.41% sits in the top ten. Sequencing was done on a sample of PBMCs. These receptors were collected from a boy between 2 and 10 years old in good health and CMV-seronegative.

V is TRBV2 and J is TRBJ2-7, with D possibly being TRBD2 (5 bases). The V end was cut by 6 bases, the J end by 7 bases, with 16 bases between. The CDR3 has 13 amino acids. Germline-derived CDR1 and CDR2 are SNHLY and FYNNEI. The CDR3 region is CASRGDSGGEQYF. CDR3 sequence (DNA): TGTGCCAGCAGAGGCGATAGTGGAGGAGAGCAGTACTTC.

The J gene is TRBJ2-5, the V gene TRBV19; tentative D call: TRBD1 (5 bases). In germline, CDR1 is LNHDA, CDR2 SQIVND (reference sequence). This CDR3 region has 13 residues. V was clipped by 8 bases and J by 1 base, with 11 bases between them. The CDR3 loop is CASCDRLQETQYF. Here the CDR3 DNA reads TGTGCCAGTTGCGACAGACTCCAAGAGACCCAGTACTTC.

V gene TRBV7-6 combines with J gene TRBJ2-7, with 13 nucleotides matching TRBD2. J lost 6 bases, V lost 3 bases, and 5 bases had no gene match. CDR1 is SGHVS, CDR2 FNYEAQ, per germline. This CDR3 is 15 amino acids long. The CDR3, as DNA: TGTGCCAGCAGCTTCCAAACTAGCGGGAGGGGCGAGCAGTACTTC. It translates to CASSFQTSGRGEQYF. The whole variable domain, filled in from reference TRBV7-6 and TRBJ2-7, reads GAGVSQSPRYKVTKRGQDVALRCDPISGHVSLYWYRQALGQGPEFLTYFNYEAQQDKSGLPNDRFSAERPEGSISTLTIQRTEQRDSAMYRCASSFQTSGRGEQYFGPGTRLTVT.

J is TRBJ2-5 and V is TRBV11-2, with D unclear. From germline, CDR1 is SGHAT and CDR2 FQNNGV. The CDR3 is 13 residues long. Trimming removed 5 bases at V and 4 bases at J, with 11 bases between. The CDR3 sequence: CASSLPAVETQYF. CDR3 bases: TGTGCCAGCAGCCTCCCCGCGGTAGAGACCCAGTACTTC.

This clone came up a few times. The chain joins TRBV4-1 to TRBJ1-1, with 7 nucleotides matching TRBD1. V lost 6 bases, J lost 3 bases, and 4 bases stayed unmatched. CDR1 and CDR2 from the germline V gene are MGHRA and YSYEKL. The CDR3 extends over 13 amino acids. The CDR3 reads CASSFTGDTEAFF. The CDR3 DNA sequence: TGCGCCAGCAGTTTTACAGGGGACACTGAAGCTTTCTTT.

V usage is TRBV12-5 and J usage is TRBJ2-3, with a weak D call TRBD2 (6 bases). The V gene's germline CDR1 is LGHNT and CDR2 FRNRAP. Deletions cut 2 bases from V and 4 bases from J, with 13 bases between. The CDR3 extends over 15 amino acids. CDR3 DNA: TGTGCTAGTGGTTTGCGGGAGCGGTCCGCAGATACGCAGTATTTT. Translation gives CASGLRERSADTQYF.

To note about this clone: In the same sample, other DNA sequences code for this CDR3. DNA of the CDR3: TGTGCCAGCAGTTTCGGGACTAGCGGCTACAATGAGCAGTTCTTC. As protein: CASSFGTSGYNEQFF. The chain combines TRBV27 with TRBJ2-1, with 11 bases aligning to TRBD2. The CDR3 has 15 amino acids. With 3 bases clipped from V and 3 bases from J, the junction kept 1 base outside the gene matches. CDR1 is MNHEY and CDR2 is SMNVEV in the germline V gene (reference sequence).

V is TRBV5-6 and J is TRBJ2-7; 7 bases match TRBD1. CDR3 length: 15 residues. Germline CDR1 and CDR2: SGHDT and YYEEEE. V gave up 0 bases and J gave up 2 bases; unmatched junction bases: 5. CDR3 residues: CASSLVGQIPYEQYF. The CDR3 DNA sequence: TGTGCCAGCAGCTTGGTGGGACAGATTCCCTACGAGCAGTACTTC.

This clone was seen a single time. CDR3 bases: TGTGCCAGCAGTGACGAGAACGAGCAGTACTTC. Amino acid sequence: CASSDENEQYF. The gene calls are TRBV2 and TRBJ2-7; D unresolved. V was clipped by 3 bases and J by 5 bases, with 5 bases between them. This CDR3 has 11 amino acids. Germline V lookup: CDR1 SNHLY, CDR2 FYNNEI.

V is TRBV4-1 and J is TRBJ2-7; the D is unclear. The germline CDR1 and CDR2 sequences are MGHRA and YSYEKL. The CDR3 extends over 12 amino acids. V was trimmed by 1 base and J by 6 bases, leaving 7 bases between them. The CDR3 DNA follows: TGCGCCAGCAGCCAAGTGAGGAGCGAGCAGTACTTC. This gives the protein CASSQVRSEQYF.

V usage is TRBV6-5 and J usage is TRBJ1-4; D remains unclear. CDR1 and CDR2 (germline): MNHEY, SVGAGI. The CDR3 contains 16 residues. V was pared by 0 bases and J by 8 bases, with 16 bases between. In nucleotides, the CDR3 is TGTGCCAGCAGTTACTCGGCAGATTCGCGGAACGAAAAACTGTTTTTT. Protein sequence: CASSYSADSRNEKLFF.

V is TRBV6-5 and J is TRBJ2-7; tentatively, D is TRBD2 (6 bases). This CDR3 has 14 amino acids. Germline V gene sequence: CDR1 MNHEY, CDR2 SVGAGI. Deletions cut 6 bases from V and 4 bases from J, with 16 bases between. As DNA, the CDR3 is TGTGCCAGCAGGTATCATAGCGGAACGTACGAGCAGTACTTC. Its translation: CASRYHSGTYEQYF.

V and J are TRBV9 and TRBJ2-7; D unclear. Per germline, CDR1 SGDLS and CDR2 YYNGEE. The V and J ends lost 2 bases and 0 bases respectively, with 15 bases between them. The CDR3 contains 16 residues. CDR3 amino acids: CASSVSGTSSSYEQYF. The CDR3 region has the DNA TGTGCCAGCAGCGTTTCAGGTACCTCAAGCTCCTACGAGCAGTACTTC.

The CDR3 region has the DNA TGTGCCAGCAGTCAACTAGCGGACGGGGGTACAGATACGCAGTATTTT. Translation: CASSQLADGGTDTQYF. This chain links TRBV2 with TRBJ2-3, with TRBD2 matching 8 bases. Trimming took 5 bases from V and 3 from J; bases not matched to a gene: 10. Germline V gene lookup returns CDR1 SNHLY and CDR2 FYNNEI. The CDR3 spans 16 residues.

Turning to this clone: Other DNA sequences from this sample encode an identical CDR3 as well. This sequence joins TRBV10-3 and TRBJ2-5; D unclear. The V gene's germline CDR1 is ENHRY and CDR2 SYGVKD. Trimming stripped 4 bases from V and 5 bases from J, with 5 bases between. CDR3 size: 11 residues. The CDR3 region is CAISAGETQYF. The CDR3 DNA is TGTGCCATCAGTGCGGGTGAGACCCAGTACTTC.

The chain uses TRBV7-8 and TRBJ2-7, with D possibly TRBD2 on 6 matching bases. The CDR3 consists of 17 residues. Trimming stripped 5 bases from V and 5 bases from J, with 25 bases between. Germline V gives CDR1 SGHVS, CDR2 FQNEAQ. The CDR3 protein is CASSLLQAPGTRNEQYF. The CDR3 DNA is TGTGCCAGCAGCCTCCTTCAAGCCCCCGGGACTCGAAACGAGCAGTACTTC.

The CDR3: CAISGTRPSDTQYF. CDR3 in DNA: TGTGCCATTTCCGGGACTAGGCCCTCAGATACGCAGTATTTT. V usage is TRBV10-3 and J usage is TRBJ2-3; 8 positions agree with TRBD2. CDR3 length: 14 residues. With 9 bases clipped from V and 4 bases from J, the junction kept 9 bases outside the gene matches. The germline V gene has CDR1 ENHRY and CDR2 SYGVKD.

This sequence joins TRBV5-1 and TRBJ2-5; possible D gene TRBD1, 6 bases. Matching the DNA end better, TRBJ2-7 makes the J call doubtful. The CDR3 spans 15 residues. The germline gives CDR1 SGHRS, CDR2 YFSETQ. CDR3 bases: TGCGCCAGCAGCTTTACCGACAGGCCCTCCTACGAGCAGTACTTC. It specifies CASSFTDRPSYEQYF.

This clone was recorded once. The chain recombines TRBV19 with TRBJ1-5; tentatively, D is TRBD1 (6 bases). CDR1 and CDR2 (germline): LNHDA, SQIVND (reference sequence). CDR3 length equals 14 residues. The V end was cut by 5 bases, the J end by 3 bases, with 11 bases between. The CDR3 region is CASSVYRDNQPQHF. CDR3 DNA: TGTGCCAGTAGTGTTTACAGGGACAATCAGCCCCAGCATTTT.

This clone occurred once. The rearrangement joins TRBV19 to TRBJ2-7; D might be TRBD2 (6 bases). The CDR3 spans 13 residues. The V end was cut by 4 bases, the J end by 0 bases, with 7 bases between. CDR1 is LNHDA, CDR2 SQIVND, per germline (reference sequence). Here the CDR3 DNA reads TGTGCCAGTAGTAAGGAGGGCTCCTACGAGCAGTACTTC. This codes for CASSKEGSYEQYF. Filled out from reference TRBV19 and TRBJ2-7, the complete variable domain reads DGGITQSPKYLFRKEGQNVTLSCEQNLNHDAMYWYRQDPGQGLRLIYYSQIVNDFQKGDIAEGYSVSREKKESFPLTVTSAQKNPTAFYLCASSKEGSYEQYFGPGTRLTVT.